This TCR beta chain was captured in a study of Ad26.COV2.S vaccination and SARS-CoV-2 variants. Treatment: roughly 18 received Ad26.COV2.S at low or high dose, single or two shots; about five received placebo; per-sample allocation not given. The study sampled participants on day 63 after the first vaccine or placebo injection. Produced via immunoSEQ multiplex PCR; TCRdb's table is partial and in-frame only. Among 440,000 or so clones listed, around 93% were seen once. Germline V gene lookup returns CDR1 DFQATT and CDR2 SNEGSKA (reference sequence). V was clipped by 3 bases and J by 5 bases, with 13 bases between them. This CDR3 region has 13 residues.

The chain employs TRBV20-1 and TRBJ1-2; D may be TRBD1 (6 bases). The sequence derives from a person aged 18 to 65 who received the Ad26.COV2.S COVID-19 vaccine or a placebo. The sequencing used peripheral blood, collected in a trial of Ad26.COV2.S vaccine versus placebo. DNA for the CDR3: TGCAGTGCTAGTCCCAGGGGACATTATGGCTACACCTTC. Translation: CSASPRGHYGYTF.